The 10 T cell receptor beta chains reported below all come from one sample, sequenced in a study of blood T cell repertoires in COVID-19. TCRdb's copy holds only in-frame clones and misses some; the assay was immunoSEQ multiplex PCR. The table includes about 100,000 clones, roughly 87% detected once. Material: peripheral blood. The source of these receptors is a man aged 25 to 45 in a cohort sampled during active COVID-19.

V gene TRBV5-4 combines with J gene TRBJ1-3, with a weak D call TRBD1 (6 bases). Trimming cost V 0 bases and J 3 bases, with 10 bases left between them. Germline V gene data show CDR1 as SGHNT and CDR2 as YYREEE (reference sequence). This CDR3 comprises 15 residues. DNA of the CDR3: TGTGCCAGCAGCTTGGGTACAGGGAGTGGAAACACCATATATTTT. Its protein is CASSLGTGSGNTIYF.

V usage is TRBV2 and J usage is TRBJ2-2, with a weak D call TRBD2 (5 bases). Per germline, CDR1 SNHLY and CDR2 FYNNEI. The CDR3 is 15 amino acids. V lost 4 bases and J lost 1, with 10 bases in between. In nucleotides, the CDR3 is TGTGCCAGCAGTGGGGTAGCGAGGAACACCGGGGAGCTGTTTTTT. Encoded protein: CASSGVARNTGELFF.

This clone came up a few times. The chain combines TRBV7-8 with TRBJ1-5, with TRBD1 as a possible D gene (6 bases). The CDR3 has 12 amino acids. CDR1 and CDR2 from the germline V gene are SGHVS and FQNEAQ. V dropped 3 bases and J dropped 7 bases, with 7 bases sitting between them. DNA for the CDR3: TGTGCCAGCAGCTTGCAGGGGCAGCCCCAGCATTTT. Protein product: CASSLQGQPQHF.

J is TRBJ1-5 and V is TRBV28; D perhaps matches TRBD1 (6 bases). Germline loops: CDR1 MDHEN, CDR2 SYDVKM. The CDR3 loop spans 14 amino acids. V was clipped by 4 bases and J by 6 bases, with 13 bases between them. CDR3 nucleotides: TGTGCCAGCAGTTCGGGGGGGCCCTTTCAGCCCCAGCATTTT. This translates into CASSSGGPFQPQHF. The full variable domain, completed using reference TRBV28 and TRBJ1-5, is DVKVTQSSRYLVKRTGEKVFLECVQDMDHENMFWYRQDPGLGLRLIYFSYDVKMKEKGDIPEGYSVSREKKERFSLILESASTNQTSMYLCASSSGGPFQPQHFGDGTRLSIL.

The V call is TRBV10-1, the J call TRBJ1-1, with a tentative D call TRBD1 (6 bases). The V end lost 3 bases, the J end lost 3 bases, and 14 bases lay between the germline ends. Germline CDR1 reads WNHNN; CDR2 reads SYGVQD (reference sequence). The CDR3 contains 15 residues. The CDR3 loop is CASSDHGTPYTEAFF. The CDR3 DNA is TGCGCCAGCAGTGACCACGGGACACCATACACTGAAGCTTTCTTT.

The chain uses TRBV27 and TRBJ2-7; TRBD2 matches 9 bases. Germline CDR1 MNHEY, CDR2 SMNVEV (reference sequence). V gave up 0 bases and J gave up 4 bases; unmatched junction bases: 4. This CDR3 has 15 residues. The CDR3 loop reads CASSLSPAGGYEQYF. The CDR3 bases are TGTGCCAGCAGTTTATCCCCCGCGGGGGGGTACGAGCAGTACTTC.

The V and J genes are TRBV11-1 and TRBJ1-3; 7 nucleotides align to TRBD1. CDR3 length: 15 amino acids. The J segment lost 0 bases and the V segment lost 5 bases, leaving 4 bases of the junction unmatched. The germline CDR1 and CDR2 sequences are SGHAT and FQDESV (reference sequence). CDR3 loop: CASSRDSRSGNTIYF. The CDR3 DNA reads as TGTGCCAGCAGCCGGGACAGCCGCTCTGGAAACACCATATATTTT.

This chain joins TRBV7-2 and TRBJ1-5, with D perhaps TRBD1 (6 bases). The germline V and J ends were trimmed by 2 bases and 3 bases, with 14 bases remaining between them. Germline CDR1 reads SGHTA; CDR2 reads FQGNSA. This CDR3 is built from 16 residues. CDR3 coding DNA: TGTGCCAGCAGCTTATCCTCGGACAGCTCCAATCAGCCCCAGCATTTT. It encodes CASSLSSDSSNQPQHF.

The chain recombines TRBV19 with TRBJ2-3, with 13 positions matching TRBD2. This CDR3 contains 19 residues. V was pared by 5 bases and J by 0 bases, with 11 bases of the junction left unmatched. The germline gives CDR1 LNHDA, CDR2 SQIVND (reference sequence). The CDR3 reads CASSPRLAGGLTSTDTQYF. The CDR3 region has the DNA TGTGCCAGTAGTCCGCGACTAGCGGGGGGACTAACTAGCACAGATACGCAGTATTTT. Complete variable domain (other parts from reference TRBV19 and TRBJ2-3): DGGITQSPKYLFRKEGQNVTLSCEQNLNHDAMYWYRQDPGQGLRLIYYSQIVNDFQKGDIAEGYSVSREKKESFPLTVTSAQKNPTAFYLCASSPRLAGGLTSTDTQYFGPGTRLTVL.

The CDR3 sequence is CASSPGQGWSYNSPLHF. In nucleotides, the CDR3 is TGCGCCAGCAGCCCCGGACAGGGTTGGTCCTATAATTCACCCCTCCACTTT. The chain is built from TRBV5-1 and TRBJ1-6, with TRBD1 matching over 8 bases. The V and J ends lost 4 bases and 1 base, in that order; junction bases with no gene match: 7. The germline gives CDR1 SGHRS, CDR2 YFSETQ. The CDR3 spans 17 residues. The full variable domain, rest sourced from reference TRBV5-1 and TRBJ1-6, is KAGVTQTPRYLIKTRGQQVTLSCSPISGHRSVSWYQQTPGQGLQFLFEYFSETQRNKGNFPGRFSGRQFSNSRSEMNVSTLELGDSALYLCASSPGQGWSYNSPLHFGNGTRLTVT.